The 19 T cell receptor beta chains in this list originate from one sample, sequenced in a study of CD8 T cells in ankylosing spondylitis. One entry per CDR3 protein results from TCRdb running MiXCR on the 5' RACE reads. The sample contains more than 150,000 distinct CDR3 sequences, approximately 12% of which appear only once. Sequencing input: blood, either unsorted or a sorted T cell fraction (not recorded which). These receptors originate from a female donor with ankylosing spondylitis or in good health (not recorded which).

This rearrangement joins TRBV7-2 to TRBJ2-4; no firm D call. The germline V gene encodes CDR1 SGHTA and CDR2 FQGNSA. With 5 bases removed from V and 6 bases from J, the gap between germline ends came to 14 bases. The CDR3 is 14 amino acids. The CDR3 protein is CASSLGPSGNIQYF. DNA of the CDR3: TGTGCCAGCAGCCTTGGACCCTCGGGAAACATTCAGTACTTC.

This clonotype is a singleton in its sample. Relative to the germline gene, one junction end is altered; a read error may explain this. The chain has TRBV7-2 and TRBJ2-1; 15 nucleotides agree with TRBD2. Germline V gene sequence: CDR1 SGHTA, CDR2 FQGNSA. The CDR3 runs 17 residues. In nucleotides, the CDR3 is TGTGCCAGCAGCACCCGGACTAGCGGGAGGGTCGTCAATAAGCAGTTCTTC. Protein: CASSTRTSGRVVNKQFF.

This clonotype was seen repeatedly, ten times or more. The CDR3 loop is CASSLVSGTSGRGSYEQYF. CDR3 nucleotide sequence: TGTGCCAGCAGCTTAGTTTCCGGGACTAGCGGGAGGGGGTCCTACGAGCAGTACTTC. This rearrangement joins TRBV11-2 to TRBJ2-7; 16 bases are shared with TRBD2. Germline V lookup: CDR1 SGHAT, CDR2 FQNNGV. The CDR3 has 19 residues. The V and J ends lost 1 base and 1 base, in that order; junction bases with no gene match: 7.

The sample holds many counts of this clonotype. The gene calls are TRBV6-1 and TRBJ1-1; D is unresolved. With 5 bases removed from V and 2 bases from J, the gap between germline ends came to 18 bases. CDR3 size: 16 residues. Per germline, CDR1 MNHNS and CDR2 SASEGT. The CDR3 nucleotides read TGTGCCAGCAGTCCCAACCTGCCACGATTTAACACTGAAGCTTTCTTT. Translated, it gives CASSPNLPRFNTEAFF.

This clonotype was detected ten times or more. V usage is TRBV6-5 and J usage is TRBJ2-6; TRBD1 agrees at 8 bases. Losses at the gene ends were 2 bases for V and 5 bases for J; bases not matched to a gene: 5. In germline, CDR1 is MNHEY, CDR2 SVGAGI. The CDR3 loop spans 16 amino acids. CDR3 DNA sequence: TGTGCCAGCAGTTACACCTCAGGGGGCTGGGCCAACGTCCTGACTTTC. It codes for CASSYTSGGWANVLTF.

V gene TRBV7-2 combines with J gene TRBJ2-7; D gene unclear. Germline V lookup: CDR1 SGHTA, CDR2 FQGNSA. Trimming took 5 bases from V and 0 from J, leaving 14 bases between them. The CDR3 covers 15 residues. CDR3 in amino acids: CASSPLGSASYEQYF. DNA of the CDR3: TGTGCCAGCAGCCCCCTGGGAAGCGCCTCCTACGAGCAGTACTTC.

This clonotype was seen many times. This chain joins TRBV9 and TRBJ1-1; weak D call: TRBD1 (5 bases). From germline, CDR1 is SGDLS and CDR2 YYNGEE. This CDR3 spans 14 amino acids. The V gene lost 4 bases and the J gene lost 10 bases, with 20 bases spanning the gap. The CDR3 nucleotides read TGTGCCAGCAGCCGATCGCCGGGGGTCTCTGGAGCTTTCTTT. It codes for CASSRSPGVSGAFF.

This clonotype was picked up a small number of times. The chain employs TRBV18 and TRBJ2-2; 7 nucleotides line up with TRBD1. CDR3 length: 16 residues. Trimming at V came to 3 bases and at J to 2 bases, leaving 6 bases not matched to a gene. CDR1 KGHSH and CDR2 LQKENI come from the germline V gene. In DNA, the CDR3 is TGTGCCAGCTCACCGGGACAGTTGCCCAACACCGGGGAGCTGTTTTTT. It codes for CASSPGQLPNTGELFF.

This clonotype has just a few counts. DNA of the CDR3: TGTGCCAGCAGCGAGGGACGGAACATGAACACTGAAGCTTTCTTT. It specifies CASSEGRNMNTEAFF. V is TRBV7-8 and J is TRBJ1-1, with D perhaps TRBD1 (5 bases). V lost 5 bases and J lost 0, with 13 bases in between. The CDR3 is made up of 15 amino acids. CDR1 is SGHVS and CDR2 is FQNEAQ in the germline V gene.

As regards this clonotype: This may come from a read error, since a much larger clone is one base off. This sequence joins TRBV4-2 and TRBJ1-5; TRBD1 matches at 7 bases. The CDR3 is made up of 14 amino acids. The V gene's germline CDR1 is LGHNA and CDR2 YNFKEQ. Written as DNA, the CDR3 is TGTGCCAGCAGCCCTCAGGGGGATCGTCAGCCCCGGCATTTT. Its translation is CASSPQGDRQPRHF.

The V gene is TRBV20-1, the J gene TRBJ2-7, with 7 bases that match TRBD1. CDR1 is DFQATT, CDR2 SNEGSKA, per germline (reference sequence). V lost 5 bases to trimming and J lost 3 bases; unmatched junction nucleotides: 16. The CDR3 totals 16 residues. This CDR3 reads CSAPTDRTGTIYEQYF. Written as DNA, the CDR3 is TGCAGTGCTCCTACAGATCGGACAGGTACGATCTACGAGCAGTACTTC.

The V call is TRBV7-9, the J call TRBJ2-7, with D unresolved. CDR3 length: 12 residues. Per the germline V gene, CDR1 is SEHNR and CDR2 is FQNEAQ (reference sequence). The V gene lost 3 bases and the J gene lost 6 bases, with 9 bases spanning the gap. The CDR3 region is CASSFDPGEQYF. The CDR3, as DNA: TGTGCCAGCAGCTTCGACCCCGGCGAGCAGTACTTC.

In its sample, this clonotype was seen many times. The gene calls are TRBV29-1 and TRBJ2-7, with D possibly matching TRBD2 (5 bases). V lost 7 bases, J lost 1 base, and 11 bases lay in between. CDR3 size: 12 residues. Per the germline V gene, CDR1 is SQVTM and CDR2 is ANQGSEA. CDR3 amino acids: CSAMRESYEQYF. Here the CDR3 DNA reads TGCAGCGCTATGAGGGAATCCTACGAGCAGTACTTC.

This clonotype appeared many times. The chain links TRBV30 to TRBJ1-2; D may be TRBD1 (6 bases). The CDR3 runs to 13 residues. Trimming cost V 1 base and J 4 bases, with 10 bases left between them. Germline-derived CDR1 and CDR2 are GTSNPN and SVGIG (reference sequence). Written as DNA, the CDR3 is TGTGCCTGGAGTGCAGGGGAGGCCTATGGCTACACCTTC. Its protein product is CAWSAGEAYGYTF.

At least ten counts were recorded for this clonotype. J is TRBJ2-3 and V is TRBV29-1; D unresolved. Deletions cut 1 base from V and 2 bases from J, with 1 base between. Germline lookup yields CDR1 SQVTM and CDR2 ANQGSEA. This CDR3 has 11 amino acids. CDR3 protein: CSVEATDTQYF. CDR3 bases: TGCAGCGTTGAAGCCACAGATACGCAGTATTTT.

The sample holds many counts of this clonotype. The V call is TRBV7-9, the J call TRBJ2-3; 9 bases align to TRBD2. The trim removed 6 bases at V and 5 bases at J, leaving 9 bases unmatched. The CDR3 has 15 amino acids. The germline V gene encodes CDR1 SEHNR and CDR2 FQNEAQ (reference sequence). This CDR3 reads CASRISGSRGDTQYF. DNA for the CDR3: TGTGCCAGCAGGATTAGCGGGAGTCGGGGAGATACGCAGTATTTT.

This clonotype showed up many times. This chain joins TRBV20-1 and TRBJ2-7; possibly TRBD1 for D (6 bases). Trimming stripped 3 bases from V and 5 bases from J, with 11 bases between. This CDR3 is 12 amino acids long. Germline-derived CDR1 and CDR2 are DFQATT and SNEGSKA (reference sequence). The CDR3 loop is CSASGQNNEQYF. The DNA of the CDR3 is TGCAGTGCTAGCGGACAGAATAACGAGCAGTACTTC.

The table lists this clonotype with many counts. The chain joins TRBV7-2 to TRBJ2-2; D ambiguous. The germline gives CDR1 SGHTA, CDR2 FQGNSA. The V gene lost 2 bases and the J gene lost 0 bases, with 10 bases spanning the gap. The CDR3 has 16 amino acids. The CDR3 loop is CASSLNMLANTGELFF. DNA for the CDR3: TGTGCCAGCAGCTTAAATATGCTAGCGAACACCGGGGAGCTGTTTTTT. Using reference TRBV7-2 and TRBJ2-2 for the parts outside the CDR3, the full variable domain is GAGVSQSPSNKVTEKGKDVELRCDPISGHTALYWYRQSLGQGLEFLIYFQGNSAPDKSGLPSDRFSAERTGGSVSTLTIQRTQQEDSAVYLCASSLNMLANTGELFFGEGSRLTVL.

The chain recombines TRBV3-1 with TRBJ2-7; D ambiguous. V lost 1 base and J lost 3, with 22 bases in between. The CDR3 is 18 residues long. The germline CDR1 and CDR2 sequences are LGHDT and YNNKEL (reference sequence). CDR3 protein: CASSQVPRKGPEHYEQYF. CDR3 nucleotide sequence: TGTGCCAGCAGCCAAGTTCCAAGGAAGGGCCCAGAACACTACGAGCAGTACTTC.